This T cell receptor (beta chain) was observed in a study of OX40 agonist ivuxolimab in advanced cancers. Overall study context: The patients received ivuxolimab by intravenous route every 2 weeks at 0.01 to 10 mg/kg. Each dose-escalation patient presented with hepatocellular carcinoma, melanoma, renal cell or head and neck cancer.

CDR1 is LNHDA and CDR2 is SQIVND in the germline V gene (reference sequence). The CDR3 has 15 amino acids. V lost 1 base and J 0 bases, leaving 10 bases between the germline ends. Repertoires were generated with immunoSEQ multiplex PCR, while TCRdb's copy carries only in-frame clones and drops some. The sample carries some 68,000 clones, roughly nine tenths recorded once. Sequences were derived from CD4+ or CD8+ T cells sorted from blood, sampled in a trial of the OX40 agonist ivuxolimab. The V and J genes are TRBV19 and TRBJ2-7; no clear D. This sequence was found in an adult with an advanced solid tumor such as melanoma, head and neck, liver or kidney cancer. The CDR3 is CASSIVAGYSYEQYF. CDR3 sequence (DNA): TGTGCCAGTAGTATAGTGGCCGGTTACTCCTACGAGCAGTACTTC.